This T cell receptor beta chain was captured by sequencing in a study of cytomegalovirus exposure and HLA in healthy donors. Study-level points and caveats: Roughly even sequencing depth across donors was the assumption behind the presence/absence analyses.

PCR involved 60 Vbeta and 13 Jbeta primers. The protocol was immunoSEQ multiplex PCR, while the TCRdb copy is restricted to in-frame clones and leaves out a portion. The sample records some 150,000 clones, roughly 83% being singletons. V lost 5 bases, J lost 2 bases, and 12 bases lay in between. Germline CDR1 LNHDA, CDR2 SQIVND (reference sequence). The CDR3 length is 14 residues. On this clone: Its antigen remains unidentified.

The rearrangement joins TRBV19 to TRBJ1-2; tentative D call: TRBD1 (6 bases). The sequencing sample was made of PBMCs. The sequence was obtained from a woman aged 50 to 60 in good health and CMV-seronegative. The CDR3 nucleotides are TGTGCCAGTAGTTTCAACAGGGTAAACTATGGCTACACCTTC. Translation gives CASSFNRVNYGYTF.